This TCR beta chain was identified during a study of T cell changes during pregnancy in multiple sclerosis. From germline, CDR1 is WNHNN and CDR2 SYGVQD (reference sequence). The V end was cut by 3 bases, the J end by 6 bases, with 15 bases between. This CDR3 is 14 amino acids long. The table came from immunoSEQ multiplex PCR; TCRdb's copy has only in-frame clones and leaves some out. In the table there are 93,000 or so clones, approximately 90% of which are singletons. V is TRBV10-1 and J is TRBJ2-7; TRBD1 might be the D (6 bases). The material was peripheral blood, obtained before pregnancy. This sequence originates from a female donor with multiple sclerosis, enrolled in a pregnancy study. DNA of the CDR3: TGCGCCAGCAGTGATGGTCTCAAAGGGGGCGAGCAGTACTTC. Protein product: CASSDGLKGGEQYF.